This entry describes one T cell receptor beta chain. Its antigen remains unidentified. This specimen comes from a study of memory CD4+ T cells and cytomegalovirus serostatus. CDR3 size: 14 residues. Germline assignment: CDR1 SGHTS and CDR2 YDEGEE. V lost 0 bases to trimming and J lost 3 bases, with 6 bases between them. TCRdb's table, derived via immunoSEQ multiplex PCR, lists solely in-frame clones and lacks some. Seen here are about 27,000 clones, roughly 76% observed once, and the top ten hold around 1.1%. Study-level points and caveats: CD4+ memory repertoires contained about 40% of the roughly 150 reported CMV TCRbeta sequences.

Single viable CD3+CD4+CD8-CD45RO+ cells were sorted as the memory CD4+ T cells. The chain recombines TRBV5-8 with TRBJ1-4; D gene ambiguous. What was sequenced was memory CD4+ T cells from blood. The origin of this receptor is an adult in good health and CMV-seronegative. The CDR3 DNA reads TGTGCCAGCAGCTTGGCGCTTCCTAATGAAAAACTGTTTTTT. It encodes CASSLALPNEKLFF. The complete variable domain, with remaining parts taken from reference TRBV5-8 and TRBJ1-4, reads EAGVTQSPTHLIKTRGQQATLRCSPISGHTSVYWYQQALGLGLQFLLWYDEGEERNRGNFPPRFSGRQFPNYSSELNVNALELEDSALYLCASSLALPNEKLFFGSGTQLSVL.